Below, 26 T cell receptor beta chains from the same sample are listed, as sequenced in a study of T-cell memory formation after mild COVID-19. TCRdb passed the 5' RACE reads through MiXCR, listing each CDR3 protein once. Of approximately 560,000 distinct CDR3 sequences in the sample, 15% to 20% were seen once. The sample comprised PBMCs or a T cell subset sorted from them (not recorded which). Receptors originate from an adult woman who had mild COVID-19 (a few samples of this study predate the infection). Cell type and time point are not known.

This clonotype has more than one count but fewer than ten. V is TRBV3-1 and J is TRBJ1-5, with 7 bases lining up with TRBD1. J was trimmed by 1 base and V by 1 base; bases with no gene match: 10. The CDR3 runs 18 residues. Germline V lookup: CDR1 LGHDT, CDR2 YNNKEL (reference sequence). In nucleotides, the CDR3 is TGTGCCAGCAGCCAAGCCCTGCCCGGGACAGCCAGCAATCAGCCCCAGCATTTT. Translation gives CASSQALPGTASNQPQHF. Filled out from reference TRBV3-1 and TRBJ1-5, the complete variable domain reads DTAVSQTPKYLVTQMGNDKSIKCEQNLGHDTMYWYKQDSKKFLKIMFSYNNKELIINETVPNRFSPKSPDKAHLNLHINSLELGDSAVYFCASSQALPGTASNQPQHFGDGTRLSIL.

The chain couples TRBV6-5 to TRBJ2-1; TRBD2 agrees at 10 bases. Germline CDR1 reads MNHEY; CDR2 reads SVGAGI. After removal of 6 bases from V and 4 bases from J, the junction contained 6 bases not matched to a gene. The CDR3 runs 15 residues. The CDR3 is CASSTSGVRYNEQFF. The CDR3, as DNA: TGTGCCAGCAGCACTAGCGGGGTACGTTACAATGAGCAGTTCTTC.

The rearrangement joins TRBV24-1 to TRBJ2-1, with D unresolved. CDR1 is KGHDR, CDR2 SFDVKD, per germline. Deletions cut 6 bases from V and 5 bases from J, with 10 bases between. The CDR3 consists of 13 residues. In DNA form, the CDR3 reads TGTGCCACCAGTTCCCTCATACACAATGAGCAGTTCTTC. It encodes CATSSLIHNEQFF.

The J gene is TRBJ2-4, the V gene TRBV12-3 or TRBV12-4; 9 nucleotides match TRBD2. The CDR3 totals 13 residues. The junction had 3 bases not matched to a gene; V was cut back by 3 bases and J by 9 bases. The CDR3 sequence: CASSFGRGGIQYF. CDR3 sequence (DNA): TGTGCCAGCAGTTTCGGGCGGGGGGGCATTCAGTACTTC.

This CDR3 reads CASRDGNWWDTQYF. As DNA, the CDR3 is TGTGCCAGCAGAGACGGTAACTGGTGGGATACGCAGTATTTT. V gene TRBV6-1 combines with J gene TRBJ2-3, with unresolved D. There are 14 residues in the CDR3. In germline, CDR1 is MNHNS, CDR2 SASEGT. Trimming stripped 6 bases from V and 6 bases from J, with 16 bases between.

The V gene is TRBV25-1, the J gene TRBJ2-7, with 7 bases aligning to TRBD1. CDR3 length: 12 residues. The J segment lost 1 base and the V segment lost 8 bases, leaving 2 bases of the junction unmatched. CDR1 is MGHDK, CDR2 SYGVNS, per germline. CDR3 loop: CASGQESYEQYF. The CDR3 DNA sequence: TGTGCCAGCGGACAGGAATCCTACGAGCAGTACTTC.

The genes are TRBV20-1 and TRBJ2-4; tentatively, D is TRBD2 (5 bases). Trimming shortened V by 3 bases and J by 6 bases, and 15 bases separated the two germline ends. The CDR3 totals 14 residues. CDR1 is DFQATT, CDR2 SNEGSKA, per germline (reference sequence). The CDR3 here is CSARIPGVSNIQYF. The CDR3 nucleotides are TGCAGTGCTAGGATACCCGGGGTTTCAAACATTCAGTACTTC.

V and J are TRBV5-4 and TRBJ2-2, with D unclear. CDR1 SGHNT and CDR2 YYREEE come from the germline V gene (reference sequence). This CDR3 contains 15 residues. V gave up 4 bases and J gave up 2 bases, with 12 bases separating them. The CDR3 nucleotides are TGTGCCAGCAGCCATCCTTCCTTAAACACCGGGGAGCTGTTTTTT. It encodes CASSHPSLNTGELFF.

This chain's CDR3 is CASSRGTSGRGYNEQFF. The CDR3 coding sequence is TGTGCCAGCAGCCGAGGGACTAGCGGGAGAGGGTACAATGAGCAGTTCTTC. V is TRBV12-3 or TRBV12-4 and J is TRBJ2-1; 14 bases line up with TRBD2. The CDR3 loop spans 17 amino acids. Unmatched junction bases numbered 8, after V lost 6 bases and J lost 4 bases.

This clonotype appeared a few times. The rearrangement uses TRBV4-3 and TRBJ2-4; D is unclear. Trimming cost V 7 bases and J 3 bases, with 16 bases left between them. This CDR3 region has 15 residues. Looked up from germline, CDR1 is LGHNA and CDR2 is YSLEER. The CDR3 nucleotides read TGCGCCAGCACAGCCACTTATTCTGGCAAAAACATTCAGTACTTC. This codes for CASTATYSGKNIQYF.

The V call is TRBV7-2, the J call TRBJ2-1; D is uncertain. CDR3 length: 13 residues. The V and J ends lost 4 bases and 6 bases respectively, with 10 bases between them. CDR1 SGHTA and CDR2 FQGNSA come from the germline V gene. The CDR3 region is CASSSGEFNEQFF. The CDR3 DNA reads TGTGCCAGCAGCTCAGGAGAGTTCAATGAGCAGTTCTTC.

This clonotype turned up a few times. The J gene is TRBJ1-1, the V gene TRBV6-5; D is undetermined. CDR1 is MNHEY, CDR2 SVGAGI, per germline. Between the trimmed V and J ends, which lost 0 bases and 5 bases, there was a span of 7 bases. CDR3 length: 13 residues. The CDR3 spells CASSYSRVTEAFF. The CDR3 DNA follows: TGTGCCAGCAGTTACTCGAGGGTGACTGAAGCTTTCTTT.

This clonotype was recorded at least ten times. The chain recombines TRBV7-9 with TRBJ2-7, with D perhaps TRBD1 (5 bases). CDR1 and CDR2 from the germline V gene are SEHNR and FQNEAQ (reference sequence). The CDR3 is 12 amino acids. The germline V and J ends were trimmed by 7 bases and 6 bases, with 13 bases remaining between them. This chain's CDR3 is CASTDVGAEQYF. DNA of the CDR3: TGTGCCAGCACGGACGTTGGGGCCGAGCAGTACTTC. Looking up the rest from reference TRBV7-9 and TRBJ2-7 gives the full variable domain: DTGVSQNPRHKITKRGQNVTFRCDPISEHNRLYWYRQTLGQGPEFLTYFQNEAQLEKSRLLSDRFSAERPKGSFSTLEIQRTEQGDSAMYLCASTDVGAEQYFGPGTRLTVT.

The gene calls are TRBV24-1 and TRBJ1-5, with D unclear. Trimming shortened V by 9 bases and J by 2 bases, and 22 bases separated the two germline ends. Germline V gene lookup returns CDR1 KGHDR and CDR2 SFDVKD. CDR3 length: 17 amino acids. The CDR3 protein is CATPSIREQTGNQPQHF. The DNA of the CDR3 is TGTGCCACCCCGTCTATTCGGGAGCAGACCGGCAATCAGCCCCAGCATTTT.

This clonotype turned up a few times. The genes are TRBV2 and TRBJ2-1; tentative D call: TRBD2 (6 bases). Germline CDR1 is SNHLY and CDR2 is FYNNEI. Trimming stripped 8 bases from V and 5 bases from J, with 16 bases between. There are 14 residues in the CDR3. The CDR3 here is CASPTGGENNEQFF. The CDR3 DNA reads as TGTGCCAGCCCAACCGGGGGAGAAAACAATGAGCAGTTCTTC.

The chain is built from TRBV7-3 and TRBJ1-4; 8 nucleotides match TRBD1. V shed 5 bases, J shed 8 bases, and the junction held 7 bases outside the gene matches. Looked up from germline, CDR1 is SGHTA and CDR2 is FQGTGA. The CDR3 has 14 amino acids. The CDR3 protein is CASSATGDSEKLFF. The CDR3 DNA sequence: TGTGCCAGCAGCGCGACAGGGGATAGCGAAAAACTGTTTTTT.

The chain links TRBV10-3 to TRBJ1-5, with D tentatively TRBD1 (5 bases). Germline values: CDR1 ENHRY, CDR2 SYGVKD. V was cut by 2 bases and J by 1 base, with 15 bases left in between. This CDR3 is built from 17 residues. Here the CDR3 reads CAISEEVGAGSNQPQHF. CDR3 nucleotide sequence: TGTGCCATCAGTGAGGAGGTAGGGGCTGGGAGCAATCAGCCCCAGCATTTT.

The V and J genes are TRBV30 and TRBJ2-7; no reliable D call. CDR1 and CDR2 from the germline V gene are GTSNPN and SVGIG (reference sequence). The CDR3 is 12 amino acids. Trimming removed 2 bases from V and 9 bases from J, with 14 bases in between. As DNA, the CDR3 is TGTGCCTGGAGTACACAGAATTGGGGGCAGTACTTC. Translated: CAWSTQNWGQYF.

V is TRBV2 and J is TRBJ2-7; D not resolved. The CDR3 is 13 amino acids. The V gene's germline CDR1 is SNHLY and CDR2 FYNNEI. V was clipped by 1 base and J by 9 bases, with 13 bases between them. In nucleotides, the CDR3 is TGTGCCAGCAGTGAAGGTCCCCCCCGCGGGCAGTACTTC. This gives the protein CASSEGPPRGQYF. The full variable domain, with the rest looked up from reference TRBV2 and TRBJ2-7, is EPEVTQTPSHQVTQMGQEVILRCVPISNHLYFYWYRQILGQKVEFLVSFYNNEISEKSEIFDDQFSVERPDGSNFTLKIRSTKLEDSAMYFCASSEGPPRGQYFGPGTRLTVT.

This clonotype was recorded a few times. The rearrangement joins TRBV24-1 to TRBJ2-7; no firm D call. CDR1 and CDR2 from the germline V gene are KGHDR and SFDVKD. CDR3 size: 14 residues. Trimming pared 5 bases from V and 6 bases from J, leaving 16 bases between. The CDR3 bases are TGTGCCACCAGTGGAGGTGGAATGGTTTCCGAGCAGTACTTC. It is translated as CATSGGGMVSEQYF.

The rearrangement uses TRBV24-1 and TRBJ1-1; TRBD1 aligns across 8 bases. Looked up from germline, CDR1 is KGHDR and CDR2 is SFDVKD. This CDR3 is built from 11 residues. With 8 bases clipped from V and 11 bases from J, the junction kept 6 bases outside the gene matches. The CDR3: CATTSGGLAFF. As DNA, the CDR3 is TGTGCCACCACTTCAGGGGGCTTGGCTTTCTTT.

CDR3 nucleotides: TGTGCCAGCAGCTTAGAGCGGCAGGGCTCCTACAATGAGCAGTTCTTC. Its protein product is CASSLERQGSYNEQFF. The chain joins TRBV11-3 to TRBJ2-1; possible D gene TRBD1, 5 bases. The CDR3 consists of 16 residues. Trimming took off 0 bases at V and 0 bases at J, with 9 bases between the two ends. Germline V gene sequence: CDR1 SGHNT, CDR2 YENEEA.

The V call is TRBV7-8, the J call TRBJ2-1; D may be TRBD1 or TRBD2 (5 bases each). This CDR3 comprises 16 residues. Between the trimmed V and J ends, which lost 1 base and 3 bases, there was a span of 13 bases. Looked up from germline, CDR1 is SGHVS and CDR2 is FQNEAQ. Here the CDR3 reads CASSLEGLAYYNEQFF. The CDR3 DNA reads TGTGCCAGCAGCTTAGAGGGGCTAGCTTACTACAATGAGCAGTTCTTC.

As DNA, the CDR3 is TGTGCCAGCAGCCAAGACGGGAAGGTGGGCAAAAACATTCAGTACTTC. This codes for CASSQDGKVGKNIQYF. The chain uses TRBV14 and TRBJ2-4; D possibly corresponds to TRBD2 (5 bases). Germline values: CDR1 SGHDN, CDR2 FVKESK. This CDR3 has 16 amino acids. V lost 0 bases, J lost 3 bases, and 12 bases lay in between.

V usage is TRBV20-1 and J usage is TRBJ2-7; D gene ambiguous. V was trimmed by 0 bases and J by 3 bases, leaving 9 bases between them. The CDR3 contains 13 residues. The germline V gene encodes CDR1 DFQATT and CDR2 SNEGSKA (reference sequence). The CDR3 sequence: CSARDPGSYEQYF. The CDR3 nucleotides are TGCAGTGCTAGAGATCCGGGCAGCTACGAGCAGTACTTC.

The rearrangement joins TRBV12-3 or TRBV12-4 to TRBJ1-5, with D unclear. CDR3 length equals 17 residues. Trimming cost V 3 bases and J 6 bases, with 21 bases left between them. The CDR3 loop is CASSFGRRRRAGQPQHF. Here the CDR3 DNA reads TGTGCCAGCAGTTTTGGTAGGAGACGTAGGGCGGGTCAGCCCCAGCATTTT.